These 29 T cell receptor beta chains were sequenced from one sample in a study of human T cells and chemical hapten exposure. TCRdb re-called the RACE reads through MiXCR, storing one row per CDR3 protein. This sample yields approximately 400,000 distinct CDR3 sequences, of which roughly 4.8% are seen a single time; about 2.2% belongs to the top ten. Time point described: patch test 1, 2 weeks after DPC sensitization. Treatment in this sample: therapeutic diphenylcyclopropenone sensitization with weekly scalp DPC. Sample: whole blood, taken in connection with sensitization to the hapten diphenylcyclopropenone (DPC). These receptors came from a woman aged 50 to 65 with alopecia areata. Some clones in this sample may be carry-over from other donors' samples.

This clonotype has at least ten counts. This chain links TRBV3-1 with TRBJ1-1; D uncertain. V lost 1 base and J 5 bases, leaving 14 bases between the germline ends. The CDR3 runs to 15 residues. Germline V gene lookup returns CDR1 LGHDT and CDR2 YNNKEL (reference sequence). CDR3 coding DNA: TGTGCCAGCAGCCAAGCGGCTATGAAGGGAACTGAAGCTTTCTTT. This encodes CASSQAAMKGTEAFF.

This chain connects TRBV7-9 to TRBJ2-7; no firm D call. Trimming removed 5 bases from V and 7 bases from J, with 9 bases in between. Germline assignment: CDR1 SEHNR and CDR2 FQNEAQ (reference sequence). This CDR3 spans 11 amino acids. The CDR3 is CASSNVGEQYF. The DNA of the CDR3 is TGTGCCAGCAGCAACGTGGGGGAGCAGTACTTC.

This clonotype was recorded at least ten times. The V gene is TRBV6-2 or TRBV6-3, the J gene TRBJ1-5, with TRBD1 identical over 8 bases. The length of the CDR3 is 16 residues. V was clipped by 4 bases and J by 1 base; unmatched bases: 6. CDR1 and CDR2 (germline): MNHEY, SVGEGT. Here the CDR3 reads CASSFDRGGSNQPQHF. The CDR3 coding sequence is TGTGCCAGCAGTTTCGACAGGGGAGGGAGCAATCAGCCCCAGCATTTT.

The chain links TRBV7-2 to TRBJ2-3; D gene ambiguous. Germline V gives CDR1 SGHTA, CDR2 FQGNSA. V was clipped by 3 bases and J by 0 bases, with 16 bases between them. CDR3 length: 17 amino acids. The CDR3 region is CASSFRPSLRSTDTQYF. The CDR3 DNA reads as TGTGCCAGCAGCTTTAGGCCCTCTTTAAGGAGCACAGATACGCAGTATTTT.

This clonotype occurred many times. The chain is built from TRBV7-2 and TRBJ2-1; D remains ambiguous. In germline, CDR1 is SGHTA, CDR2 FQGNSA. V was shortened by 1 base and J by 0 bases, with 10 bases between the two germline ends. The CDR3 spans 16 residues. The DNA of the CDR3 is TGTGCCAGCAGCTTAGGCCTTCTGAGCTCCTACAATGAGCAGTTCTTC. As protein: CASSLGLLSSYNEQFF.

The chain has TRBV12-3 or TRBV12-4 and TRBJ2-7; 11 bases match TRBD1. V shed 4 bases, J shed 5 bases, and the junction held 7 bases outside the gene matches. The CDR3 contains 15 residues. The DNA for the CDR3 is TGTGCCAGCAGTTCGACCGGGACAGGGGGAAACGAGCAGTACTTC. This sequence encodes CASSSTGTGGNEQYF.

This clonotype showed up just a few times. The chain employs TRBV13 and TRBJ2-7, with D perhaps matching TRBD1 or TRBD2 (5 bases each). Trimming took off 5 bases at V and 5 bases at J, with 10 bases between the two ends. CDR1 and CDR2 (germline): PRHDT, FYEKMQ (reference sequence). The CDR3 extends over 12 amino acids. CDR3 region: CASSPRGHEQYF. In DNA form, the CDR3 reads TGTGCCAGCAGCCCCCGGGGCCACGAGCAGTACTTC.

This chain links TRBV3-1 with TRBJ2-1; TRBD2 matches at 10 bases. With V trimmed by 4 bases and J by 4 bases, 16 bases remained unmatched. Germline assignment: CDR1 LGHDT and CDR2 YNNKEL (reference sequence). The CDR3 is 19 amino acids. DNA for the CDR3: TGTGCCAGCAGCCCCGATGAGATAGCGGGGGGTTTCTCTTACAATGAGCAGTTCTTC. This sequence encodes CASSPDEIAGGFSYNEQFF.

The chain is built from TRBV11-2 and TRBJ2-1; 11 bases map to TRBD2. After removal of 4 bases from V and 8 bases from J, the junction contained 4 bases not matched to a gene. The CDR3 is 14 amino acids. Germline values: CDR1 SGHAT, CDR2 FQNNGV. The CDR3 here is CASSSLAGGHEQFF. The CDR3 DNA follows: TGTGCCAGCAGCTCGCTAGCGGGAGGCCATGAGCAGTTCTTC.

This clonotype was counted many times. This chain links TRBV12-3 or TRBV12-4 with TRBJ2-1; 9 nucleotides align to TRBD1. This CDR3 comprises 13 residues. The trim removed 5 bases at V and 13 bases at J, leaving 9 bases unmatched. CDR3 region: CASSPFTGGSQFF. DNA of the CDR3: TGTGCCAGCAGTCCTTTTACAGGGGGCAGTCAGTTCTTC.

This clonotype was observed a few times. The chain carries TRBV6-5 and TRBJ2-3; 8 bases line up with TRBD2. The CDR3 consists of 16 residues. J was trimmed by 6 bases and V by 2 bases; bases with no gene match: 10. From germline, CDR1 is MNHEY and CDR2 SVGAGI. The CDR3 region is CASSYRASGLADTQYF. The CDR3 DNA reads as TGTGCCAGCAGTTACCGGGCTAGCGGGCTGGCGGATACGCAGTATTTT.

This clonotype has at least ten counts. This CDR3 reads CASSSWDRRNGYTF. CDR3 bases: TGCGCCAGCAGCTCGTGGGACAGGCGAAATGGCTACACCTTC. The V and J genes are TRBV5-1 and TRBJ1-2; 8 nucleotides align to TRBD1. With V trimmed by 3 bases and J by 6 bases, 7 bases remained unmatched. The CDR3 length is 14 residues. Germline V gene lookup returns CDR1 SGHRS and CDR2 YFSETQ.

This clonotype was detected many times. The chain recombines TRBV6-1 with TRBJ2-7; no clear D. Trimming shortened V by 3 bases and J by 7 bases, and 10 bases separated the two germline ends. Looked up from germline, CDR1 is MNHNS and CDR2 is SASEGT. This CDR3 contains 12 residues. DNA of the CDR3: TGTGCCAGCAGTGAGGGATTCGGGGAGCAGTACTTC. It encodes CASSEGFGEQYF.

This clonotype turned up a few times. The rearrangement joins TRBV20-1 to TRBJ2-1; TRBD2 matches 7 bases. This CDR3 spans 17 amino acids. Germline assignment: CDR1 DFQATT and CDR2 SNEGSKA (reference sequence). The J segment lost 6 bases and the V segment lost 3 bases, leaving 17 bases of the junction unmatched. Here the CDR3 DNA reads TGCAGTGCTAGTTTGAGCGGGGCCCTCTCCCCTATCAATGAGCAGTTCTTC. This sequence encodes CSASLSGALSPINEQFF.

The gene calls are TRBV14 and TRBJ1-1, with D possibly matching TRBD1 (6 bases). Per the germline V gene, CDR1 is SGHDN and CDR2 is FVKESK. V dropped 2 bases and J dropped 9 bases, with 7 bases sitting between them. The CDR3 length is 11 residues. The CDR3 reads CASSQQGKAFF. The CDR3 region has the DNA TGTGCCAGCAGCCAACAGGGGAAAGCTTTCTTT.

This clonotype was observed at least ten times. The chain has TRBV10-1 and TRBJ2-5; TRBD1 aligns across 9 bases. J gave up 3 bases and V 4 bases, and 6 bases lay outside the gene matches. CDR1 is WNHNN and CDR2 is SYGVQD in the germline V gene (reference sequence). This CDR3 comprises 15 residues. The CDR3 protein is CASSVGQGSEETQYF. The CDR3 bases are TGCGCCAGCAGTGTAGGACAGGGGTCGGAAGAGACCCAGTACTTC.

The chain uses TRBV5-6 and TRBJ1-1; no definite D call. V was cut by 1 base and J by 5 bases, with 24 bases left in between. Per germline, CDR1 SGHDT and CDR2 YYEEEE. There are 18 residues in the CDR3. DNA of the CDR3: TGTGCCAGCAGCTTGTTGATTCCTTCGGACCCCAAGGAGACTGAAGCTTTCTTT. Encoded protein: CASSLLIPSDPKETEAFF.

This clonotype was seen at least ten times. DNA for the CDR3: TGCAGTGCTAAGCTATCCTTCTCCTACAATGAGCAGTTCTTC. It yields the protein CSAKLSFSYNEQFF. V is TRBV20-1 and J is TRBJ2-1; D gene uncertain. The CDR3 is 14 amino acids. The germline V gene encodes CDR1 DFQATT and CDR2 SNEGSKA (reference sequence). V was pared by 4 bases and J by 0 bases, with 10 bases between.

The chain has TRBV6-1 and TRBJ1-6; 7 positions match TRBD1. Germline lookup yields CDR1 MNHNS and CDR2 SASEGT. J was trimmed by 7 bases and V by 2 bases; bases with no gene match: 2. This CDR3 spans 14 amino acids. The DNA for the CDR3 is TGTGCCAGCAGTGAAAGGGGACAGAATTCACCCCTCCACTTT. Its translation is CASSERGQNSPLHF.

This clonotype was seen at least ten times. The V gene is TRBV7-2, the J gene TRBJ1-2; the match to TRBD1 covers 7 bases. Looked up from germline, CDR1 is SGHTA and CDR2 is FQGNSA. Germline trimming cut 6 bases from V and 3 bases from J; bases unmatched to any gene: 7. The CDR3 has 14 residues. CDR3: CASSQTGLDYGYTF. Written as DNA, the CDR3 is TGTGCCAGCAGTCAGACAGGGCTTGACTATGGCTACACCTTC. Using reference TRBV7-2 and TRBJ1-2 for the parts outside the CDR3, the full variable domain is GAGVSQSPSNKVTEKGKDVELRCDPISGHTALYWYRQSLGQGLEFLIYFQGNSAPDKSGLPSDRFSAERTGGSVSTLTIQRTQQEDSAVYLCASSQTGLDYGYTFGSGTRLTVV.

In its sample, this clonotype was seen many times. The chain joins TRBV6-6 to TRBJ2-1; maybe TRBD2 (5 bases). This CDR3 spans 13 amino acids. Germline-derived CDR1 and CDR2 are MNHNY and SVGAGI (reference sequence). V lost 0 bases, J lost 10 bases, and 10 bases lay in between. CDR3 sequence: CASSYSQREEQFF. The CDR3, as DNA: TGTGCCAGCAGTTACTCGCAGAGGGAAGAGCAGTTCTTC.

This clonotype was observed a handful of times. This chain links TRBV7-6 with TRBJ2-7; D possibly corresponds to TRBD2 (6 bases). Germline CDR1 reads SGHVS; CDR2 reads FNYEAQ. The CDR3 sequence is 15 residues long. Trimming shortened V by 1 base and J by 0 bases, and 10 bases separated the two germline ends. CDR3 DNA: TGTGCCAGCAGCTTAGGGGGGGAGCTCTCCTACGAGCAGTACTTC. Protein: CASSLGGELSYEQYF.

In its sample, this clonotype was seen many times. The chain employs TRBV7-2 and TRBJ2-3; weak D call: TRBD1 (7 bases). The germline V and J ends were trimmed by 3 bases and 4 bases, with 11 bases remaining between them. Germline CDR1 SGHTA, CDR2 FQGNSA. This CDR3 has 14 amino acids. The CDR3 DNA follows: TGTGCCAGCAGCTTGGAGGGGGCGGCAGATACGCAGTATTTT. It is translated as CASSLEGAADTQYF.

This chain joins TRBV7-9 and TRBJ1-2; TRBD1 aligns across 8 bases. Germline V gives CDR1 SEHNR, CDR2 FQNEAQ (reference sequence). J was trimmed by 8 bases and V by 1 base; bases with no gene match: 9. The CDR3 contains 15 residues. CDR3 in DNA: TGTGCCAGCAGCTTAGTGCCGGGACAGGCAAACGGCTACACCTTC. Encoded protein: CASSLVPGQANGYTF.

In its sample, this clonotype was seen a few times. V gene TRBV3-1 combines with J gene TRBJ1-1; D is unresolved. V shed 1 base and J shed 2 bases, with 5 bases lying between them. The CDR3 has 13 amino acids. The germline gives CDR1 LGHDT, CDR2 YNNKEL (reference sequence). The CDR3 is CASSQVINTEAFF. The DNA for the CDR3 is TGTGCCAGCAGCCAAGTTATAAACACTGAAGCTTTCTTT. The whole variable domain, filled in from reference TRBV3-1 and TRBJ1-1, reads DTAVSQTPKYLVTQMGNDKSIKCEQNLGHDTMYWYKQDSKKFLKIMFSYNNKELIINETVPNRFSPKSPDKAHLNLHINSLELGDSAVYFCASSQVINTEAFFGQGTRLTVV.

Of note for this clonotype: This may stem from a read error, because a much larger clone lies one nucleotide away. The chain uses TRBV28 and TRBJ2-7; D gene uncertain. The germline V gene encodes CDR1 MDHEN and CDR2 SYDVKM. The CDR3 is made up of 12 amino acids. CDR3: CVSSSTTYEQYF. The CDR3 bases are TGTGTCAGCAGTTCAACTACCTACGAGCAGTACTTC.

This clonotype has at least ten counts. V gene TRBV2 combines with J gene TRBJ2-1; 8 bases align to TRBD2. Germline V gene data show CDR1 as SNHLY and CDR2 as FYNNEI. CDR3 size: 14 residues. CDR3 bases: TGTGCTCCCAACCCGGGAGGGAGTTACAATGAGCAGTTCTTC. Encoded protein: CAPNPGGSYNEQFF.

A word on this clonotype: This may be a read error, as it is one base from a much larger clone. The CDR3 nucleotides read TGTGCCATCCGGGACAGGTGGGAAAAACTGTTTTTT. Protein product: CAIRDRWEKLFF. This chain joins TRBV10-3 and TRBJ1-4, with TRBD1 matching over 8 bases. V trimming: 8 bases; J trimming: 8 bases; junction bases outside the gene matches: 4. CDR3 length equals 12 residues. Germline CDR1 ENHRY, CDR2 SYGVKD.

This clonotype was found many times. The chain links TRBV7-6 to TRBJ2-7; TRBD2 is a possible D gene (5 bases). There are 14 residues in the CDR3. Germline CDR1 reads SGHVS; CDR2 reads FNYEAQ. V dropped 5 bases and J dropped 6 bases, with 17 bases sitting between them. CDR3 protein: CASSQRGSEGEQYF. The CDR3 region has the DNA TGTGCCAGCAGCCAGAGAGGGAGCGAGGGCGAGCAGTACTTC. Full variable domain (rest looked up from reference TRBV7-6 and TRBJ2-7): GAGVSQSPRYKVTKRGQDVALRCDPISGHVSLYWYRQALGQGPEFLTYFNYEAQQDKSGLPNDRFSAERPEGSISTLTIQRTEQRDSAMYRCASSQRGSEGEQYFGPGTRLTVT.